The T cell receptor (beta chain) described here comes from a study of regulatory T cells in long-lasting Graves disease. Study findings and constraints: Newly diagnosed patients shared 950 to 1,000 public clonotypes; persistent patients shared approximately 2,700.

The sample's time point: newly diagnosed GD, antithyroid drugs for less than 3 months. Generation of the TCR library employed RNA extracted from PBMCs. This clonotype was counted between two and nine times. What it recognizes is unknown. Arm-PCR of CDR3 regions with iRepertoire HTBI primers generated TCR beta libraries. TCRdb independently ran MiXCR on the multiplex PCR reads; one entry per CDR3 protein. This sample carries roughly 500,000 distinct CDR3 sequences, roughly 12% of them seen once, and the ten largest clones take roughly a tenth. This sample also belongs to another study, concerning T cells in Graves' hyperthyroidism and ophthalmopathy. This second study notes: Hyperthyroidism had been newly diagnosed in patients aged 18 to 65, and its duration was under 2 months. The study used the HTBI primer set for a first-round RT-PCR of the TCR CDR3.

Sequencing used peripheral blood mononuclear cells (PBMCs), obtained at new diagnosis, from a patient treated with antithyroid drugs. This clonotype was obtained from a man aged 25-45 years with Graves disease.

The CDR3 sequence is CGGTGGAGNTIYF. CDR3 coding DNA: TGCGGAGGAACAGGGGGAGCTGGAAACACCATATATTTT. This chain joins TRBV20-1 and TRBJ1-3; 8 bases fit TRBD1. Germline loops: CDR1 DFQATT, CDR2 SNEGSKA (reference sequence). The CDR3 is 13 amino acids.